The T cell receptor beta chain under discussion was sequenced for a study of shared clonotypes between healthy human individuals. General observations from the study: Larger richness was generally estimated for naive than memory subsets. Non-shared clonotypes showed lower generation probabilities than clonotypes common to all four donors.

Naivety among CD8 cells was defined by CD45RO negativity and positive CCR7 selection, thereby excluding terminally differentiated effector memory CD45RA+ cells. On this clone: Its antigen remains unidentified.

V lost 2 bases and J lost 0; bases outside the gene matches: 4. There are 15 residues in the CDR3. Produced via immunoSEQ multiplex PCR; TCRdb's table is partial and in-frame only. The sample contains about 2,200,000 clones, roughly 91% of which appear only once. The TCR comes from a man aged 18 to 30 in good health. Some clones in this sample may be carry-over from other donors' samples. The chain joins TRBV5-3 to TRBJ1-2; 7 nucleotides match TRBD1. TRBV5-3 counts as an open reading frame of uncertain function. The sequencing sample was made of naive CD8+ T cells from PBMCs. CDR3 in amino acids: CARSLGQEANYGYTF. The CDR3 DNA is TGTGCCAGAAGCTTAGGACAGGAAGCTAACTATGGCTACACCTTC.